A selection of T cell receptor beta chains follows, all from one sample in a study of T-cell memory formation after mild COVID-19. TCRdb reprocessed the 5' RACE reads with MiXCR, giving one entry per CDR3 protein. The data hold roughly 400,000 distinct CDR3 sequences, with roughly a quarter observed a single time. The source material was PBMCs or a T cell subset sorted from them (not recorded which). The receptor source for this set is an adult woman who had mild COVID-19 (a few samples of this study predate the infection). Cell type and time point are not known. Each CDR3 is given with its conserved first and last residue. The order of the fields is V gene, J gene, CDR3 protein.

>TRBV29-1|TRBJ2-3
CSVDLTSGLLKTDTQYF
>TRBV7-3|TRBJ2-3
CASSLTKGLAASTDTQYF
>TRBV7-3|TRBJ2-1
CASSLFATANRVVEQFF
>TRBV7-9|TRBJ2-7
CASSLSSGGLASYEQYF
>TRBV7-2|TRBJ2-2
CASSLQRGGGTGELFF
>TRBV7-9|TRBJ2-1
CASISRTVAEQFF
>TRBV20-1|TRBJ1-3
CSAQSWGASGNTIYF
>TRBV24-1|TRBJ2-1
CATSDFGPTDNEQFF
>TRBV7-9|TRBJ2-5
CASTNQETQYF
>TRBV12-3/TRBV12-4|TRBJ1-2
CASSGANLFGYTF
>TRBV7-9|TRBJ1-1
CASSLGSTQNTEAFF
>TRBV5-1|TRBJ2-5
CASSHGIQETQYF
>TRBV3-1|TRBJ1-2
CASSQSGYGYTF
>TRBV6-6|TRBJ2-7
CASSYSTGWEQYF
>TRBV6-2/TRBV6-3|TRBJ2-3
CASMTANTDTQYF
>TRBV7-9|TRBJ2-3
CASSPRASGGRSDTQYF
>TRBV9|TRBJ2-1
CASSGIAGMDEQFF
>TRBV7-2|TRBJ2-7
CASSFGQGIGYYEQYF
>TRBV20-1|TRBJ1-2
CSASPGSVYGYTF
>TRBV4-1|TRBJ2-1
CASSHQYNEQFF
>TRBV19|TRBJ2-1
CASSIGAGGRYNEQFF
>TRBV25-1|TRBJ1-1
CASSALRGTEAFF
>TRBV18|TRBJ2-7
CASSPGESPYEQYF
>TRBV5-4|TRBJ1-1
CASRGGPSPGTEAFF
>TRBV15|TRBJ2-1
CATSRGNSGINEQFF
>TRBV7-9|TRBJ2-1
CASSLGTSRFMDEQFF
>TRBV5-1|TRBJ1-4
CASSGEGQPYEKLFF
>TRBV20-1|TRBJ1-1
CSARERGRYTEAFF
>TRBV9|TRBJ1-2
CASSSLTGGYTF
>TRBV7-9|TRBJ2-7
CASVMGSYEQYF
>TRBV20-1|TRBJ2-2
CSARDPGLAGMNTGELFF
>TRBV20-1|TRBJ2-5
CSAGLAGNQETQYF
>TRBV6-5|TRBJ2-7
CASSYSVPGRSFF
>TRBV7-2|TRBJ2-7
CASSPRGRVGYEQYF
>TRBV5-1|TRBJ2-7
CASSSGLAGEETYEQYF
>TRBV7-2|TRBJ2-5
CASSFQGGQETQYF
>TRBV3-1|TRBJ2-1
CASSHYEGGEQFF
>TRBV25-1|TRBJ2-5
CASSEYGTVETQYF
>TRBV9|TRBJ2-3
CASSDLLAGSPDTQYF
>TRBV20-1|TRBJ2-3
CSASEIVDTQYF
>TRBV21-1|TRBJ1-6
CASSKVRGVGSPLHF